The 6 T cell receptor beta chains presented below share a single source sample, sequenced in a study of technical replicates of blood from several donors. TCRdb's table, derived via immunoSEQ multiplex PCR, lists solely in-frame clones and lacks some. The table has about 98,000 clones, 90% to 96% seen once. Specimen: T cells isolated from PBMCs. The receptors stem from a human donor in good health.

The chain links TRBV5-1 to TRBJ2-7, with 11 bases identical to TRBD2. J lost 0 bases, V lost 4 bases, and 9 bases had no gene match. Germline CDR1 is SGHRS and CDR2 is YFSETQ. The CDR3 contains 17 residues. The chain's CDR3 is CASSRGTSGLSSYEQYF. As DNA, the CDR3 is TGCGCCAGCAGCCGGGGGACTAGCGGCTTGAGCTCCTACGAGCAGTACTTC.

The chain links TRBV7-9 to TRBJ2-3; TRBD2 is a possible D gene (5 bases). Trimming removed 5 bases at V and 1 base at J, with 10 bases between. This CDR3 contains 14 residues. CDR1 and CDR2 from the germline V gene are SEHNR and FQNEAQ (reference sequence). The CDR3 region has the DNA TGTGCCAGCAGCCCTATCGGGGGCACAGATACGCAGTATTTT. Its protein is CASSPIGGTDTQYF.

This rearrangement joins TRBV2 to TRBJ2-7; 7 nucleotides align to TRBD1. This CDR3 has 11 amino acids. V was clipped by 6 bases and J by 6 bases; unmatched bases: 2. CDR1 is SNHLY, CDR2 FYNNEI, per germline. DNA of the CDR3: TGTGCCAGCAGGACAGGGCCCGAGCAGTACTTC. Its protein product is CASRTGPEQYF.

CDR3 amino acids: CASSVDTTNEKLFF. DNA of the CDR3: TGTGCCAGCAGCGTAGATACAACTAATGAAAAACTGTTTTTT. This sequence joins TRBV9 and TRBJ1-4; D uncertain. The V gene lost 0 bases and the J gene lost 0 bases, with 3 bases spanning the gap. Germline V lookup: CDR1 SGDLS, CDR2 YYNGEE. This CDR3 is built from 14 residues.

The chain has TRBV14 and TRBJ2-3; 11 nucleotides line up with TRBD2. V shed 0 bases, J shed 6 bases, and the junction held 11 bases outside the gene matches. The CDR3 spans 18 residues. Germline V lookup: CDR1 SGHDN, CDR2 FVKESK. CDR3 bases: TGTGCCAGCAGCCAAGATCGCGGTAGCGGGAGGGCCTGGGATACGCAGTATTTT. Translating it yields CASSQDRGSGRAWDTQYF.

The chain uses TRBV7-2 and TRBJ2-7; 10 nucleotides align to TRBD2. After removal of 1 base from V and 6 bases from J, the junction contained 3 bases not matched to a gene. The CDR3 is 14 residues long. CDR1 and CDR2 (germline): SGHTA, FQGNSA. The CDR3: CASSLDLAGAEQYF. In nucleotides, the CDR3 is TGTGCCAGCAGCTTAGATCTAGCGGGGGCCGAGCAGTACTTC. The full variable domain, its missing parts supplied by reference TRBV7-2 and TRBJ2-7, is GAGVSQSPSNKVTEKGKDVELRCDPISGHTALYWYRQSLGQGLEFLIYFQGNSAPDKSGLPSDRFSAERTGGSVSTLTIQRTQQEDSAVYLCASSLDLAGAEQYFGPGTRLTVT.